The sequence of this TCR beta chain was determined in a study of human T cells and chemical hapten exposure. Study information: An approximately 2 cm by approximately 2 cm inner upper arm patch received 2% DPC for sensitization. Study outcomes and limitations: The formation of large CDR3 similarity clusters by expanded TCRs significantly exceeded that of controls.

The length of the CDR3 is 16 residues. In germline, CDR1 is SGHTA, CDR2 FQGNSA. V trimming: 5 bases; J trimming: 3 bases; junction bases outside the gene matches: 10. The time point denotes: pre-sensitization, week 0. Noted treatment: therapeutic diphenylcyclopropenone sensitization with weekly scalp DPC. Total RNA was isolated from unfractionated whole blood. This clonotype has ten or more counts. Its cognate antigen is unknown. A single record per CDR3 protein comes from TCRdb applying MiXCR to the RACE reads. The sample lists 250,000 or so distinct CDR3 sequences; roughly 8.9% were seen once. This sample comprised whole blood, obtained in connection with sensitization to the hapten diphenylcyclopropenone (DPC). V gene TRBV7-2 combines with J gene TRBJ1-5; 7 bases map to TRBD1. This TCR was sampled from a woman aged 40 to 50 with alopecia areata. Some clones in this sample may be carry-over from other donors' samples. The CDR3 spells CASSVEATGVNQPQHF. The CDR3 region has the DNA TGTGCCAGCAGCGTCGAAGCAACAGGGGTCAATCAGCCCCAGCATTTT.